This T cell receptor beta chain is from a study of blood T cells in healthy people across ages. The authors ran a second PCR of 7 to 11 cycles using a sample-barcoded 5' primer and a J-beta primer mix. TCRdb redid the calling of the 5' RACE reads with MiXCR, one entry per CDR3 protein. The repertoire holds approximately 1,700,000 distinct CDR3 sequences, approximately 40% seen once, with 23% in the top ten. Per-sample yields of isolated PBMCs were at least 6.5 million. This clonotype was seen ten or more times. The antigen remains unidentified. Points from the study as a whole: Unsorted PBMCs prevented conclusive naive versus antigen-experienced comparison.

Between the trimmed V and J ends, which lost 1 base and 4 bases, there was a span of 17 bases. The length of the CDR3 is 18 residues. The chain employs TRBV12-3 or TRBV12-4 and TRBJ2-6; D remains unclear. Sequences were obtained from blood. The clonotype comes from a human donor in good health. The DNA for the CDR3 is TGTGCCAGCAGTTTAGTAGGCAGGTCGGAAACAGGGGCCAACGTCCTGACTTTC. Protein product: CASSLVGRSETGANVLTF.